Below, 2 T cell receptor beta chains from the same sample are listed, as sequenced in a study of cytomegalovirus exposure and HLA in healthy donors (dated by TCRdb to about 2017). The method was the immunoSEQ multiplex PCR assay. For the multiplex PCR, a mixture combining 60 forward primers for TCR Vbeta segments and 13 reverse primers for TCR Jbeta segments was used. TCRdb limited this immuneACCESS table to in-frame rearrangements with V and J called. A share of clones is missing; checked studies link under half to unresolved V genes, and the rest is unexplained. The table for this sample lists fewer than 200,000 clones; roughly 84% of them were counted only once. Of the sample, roughly 1.5% is held by the ten largest clones. Input material: PBMCs. The source is a male donor in good health and CMV-seronegative.

The chain links TRBV14 to TRBJ1-2; 12 bases fit TRBD1. V gave up 4 bases and J gave up 4 bases; unmatched junction bases: 4. The germline V gene encodes CDR1 SGHDN and CDR2 FVKESK. The length of the CDR3 is 15 residues. The chain's CDR3 is CASSLGQGAGYGYTF. CDR3 DNA sequence: TGTGCCAGCAGCCTGGGACAGGGGGCCGGCTATGGCTACACCTTC.

In this sample, this clone turned up once. This rearrangement joins TRBV6-1 to TRBJ2-1; 16 positions agree with TRBD2. The CDR3 loop spans 15 amino acids. The germline V gene encodes CDR1 MNHNS and CDR2 SASEGT. V gave up 10 bases and J gave up 9 bases; unmatched junction bases: 9. The chain's CDR3 is CAIPGLAGGFPEQFF. The DNA of the CDR3 is TGTGCCATCCCGGGACTAGCGGGGGGGTTCCCTGAGCAGTTCTTC.